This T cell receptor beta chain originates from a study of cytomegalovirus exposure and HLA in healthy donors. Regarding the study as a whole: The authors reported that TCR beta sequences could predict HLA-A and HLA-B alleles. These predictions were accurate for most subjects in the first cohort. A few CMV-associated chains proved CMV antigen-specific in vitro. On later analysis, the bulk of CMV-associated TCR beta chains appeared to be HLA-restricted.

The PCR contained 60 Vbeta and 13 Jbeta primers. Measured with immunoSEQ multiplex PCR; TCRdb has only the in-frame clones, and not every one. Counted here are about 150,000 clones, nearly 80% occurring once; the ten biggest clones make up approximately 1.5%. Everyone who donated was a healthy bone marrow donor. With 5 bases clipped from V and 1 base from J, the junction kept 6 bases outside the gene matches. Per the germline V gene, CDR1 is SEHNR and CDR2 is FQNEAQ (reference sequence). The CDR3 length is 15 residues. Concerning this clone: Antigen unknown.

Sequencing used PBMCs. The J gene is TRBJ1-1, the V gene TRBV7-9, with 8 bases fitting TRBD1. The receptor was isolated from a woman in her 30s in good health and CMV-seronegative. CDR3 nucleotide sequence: TGTGCCAGCAGCCCCGACAGGGGCACGAACACTGAAGCTTTCTTT. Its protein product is CASSPDRGTNTEAFF.